This TCR beta chain was sequenced for a study of cytomegalovirus exposure and HLA in healthy donors. The PCR ran on 60 Vbeta and 13 Jbeta primers. Methods used by the authors: In a later analysis, 8.5 million to 14 million of tens of millions of unique beta chains occurred in at least two donors. Data came from immunoSEQ multiplex PCR; TCRdb stores just in-frame clones and leaves some out. V and J calls and clone size come straight from that table; D and trimming were deduced from the DNA. In the table there are 100,000 or so clones, roughly four fifths of which are singletons. Findings and caveats of the study: The records held CMV serostatus as the only immune exposure information. Earlier analysis yielded a pattern in which most TCR beta V segments were productive about 90% or about 30% of the time.

As for this clone: Its antigen is not known. Relative to the germline gene, one junction end is altered; a read error may explain this.

The germline V gene encodes CDR1 SEHNR and CDR2 FQNEAQ (reference sequence). The CDR3 contains 14 residues. This rearrangement joins TRBV7-9 to TRBJ2-1; a possible D gene is TRBD2 (5 bases). The sample comprised PBMCs. This TCR was recovered from a man aged 30 to 39 in good health and CMV-seropositive. The CDR3 spells CVSSLALAANEQFF. The CDR3 bases are TGTGTCAGCAGCTTAGCGCTTGCGGCCAATGAGCAGTTCTTC.